This TCR beta chain was profiled in a study of blood T cell repertoires in COVID-19. On the study more broadly: COVID-19 samples collected from the United States, Italy and Spain covered acute and convalescent phases.

What the recovered Cohort 3 donors had was two negative PCRs, clearance, or symptom resolution. V was trimmed by 3 bases and J by 1 base, leaving 15 bases between them. The CDR3 loop spans 16 amino acids. Germline V gene data show CDR1 as LNHDA and CDR2 as SQIVND (reference sequence). Profiling relied on immunoSEQ multiplex PCR, and the TCRdb table lists in-frame clones only, not all of them. The table lists 150,000 to 200,000 clones, over 75% of them singletons. The material sequenced was PBMCs or T cells enriched from blood (not recorded which). This sequence was found in a man between 35 and 55 years old who had recovered from COVID-19. This chain connects TRBV19 to TRBJ1-2; unclear D gene. The DNA of the CDR3 is TGTGCCAGTAGTATTGGCGGGAGCCTCTTTAACTATGGCTACACCTTC. It yields the protein CASSIGGSLFNYGYTF.